Shown below are 25 T cell receptor beta chains from a single sample sequenced in a study of blood T cell repertoires in COVID-19. Measured with immunoSEQ multiplex PCR; TCRdb has only the in-frame clones, and not every one. The sample comprises roughly 200,000 clones, less than 90% of which are singletons, and over 9.5% rests with the top ten. Sequenced: peripheral blood. The origin of the receptors is a woman of 80 years or more with COVID-19, enrolled during active disease.

The J gene is TRBJ2-1, the V gene TRBV10-1; 7 bases map to TRBD2. V shed 4 bases and J 7 bases; nucleotides not matched to a gene: 4. This CDR3 contains 13 residues. Germline-derived CDR1 and CDR2 are WNHNN and SYGVQD (reference sequence). The CDR3 nucleotides read TGCGCCAGCAGTGGGACTAGTCTGAATGAGCAGTTCTTC. It specifies CASSGTSLNEQFF.

As DNA, the CDR3 is TGTGCCAGCAGCCGCGACAGGGTTGGCTACACCTTC. This encodes CASSRDRVGYTF. This chain uses TRBV7-2 with TRBJ1-2; 7 nucleotides match TRBD1. Germline CDR1 and CDR2: SGHTA and FQGNSA. V shed 5 bases, J shed 7 bases, and the junction held 4 bases outside the gene matches. This CDR3 has 12 amino acids.

The rearrangement joins TRBV3-1 (or the pseudogene TRBV3-2) to TRBJ2-5, with D maybe TRBD2 (6 bases). V shed 8 bases and J shed 4 bases, with 17 bases lying between them. Germline V gene data show CDR1 as LGHDT and CDR2 as YNNKEL (reference sequence). The CDR3 has 14 residues. The CDR3 loop reads CASHRGTSLETQYF. Here the CDR3 DNA reads TGTGCCAGCCACCGGGGAACTAGCTTAGAGACCCAGTACTTC.

This clone occurred a few times. The chain carries TRBV10-2 and TRBJ2-5, with TRBD1 matching over 8 bases. Germline V lookup: CDR1 WSHSY, CDR2 SAAADI. Losses at the gene ends were 6 bases for V and 5 bases for J; bases not matched to a gene: 8. The CDR3 length is 14 residues. The CDR3 spells CASRGTGVGETQYF. For the CDR3, the DNA is TGCGCCAGCAGGGGGACAGGTGTTGGTGAGACCCAGTACTTC.

The chain couples TRBV5-6 to TRBJ1-5; 8 bases are shared with TRBD1. The CDR3 is made up of 14 amino acids. V lost 4 bases and J lost 2; bases outside the gene matches: 2. Germline CDR1 SGHDT, CDR2 YYEEEE. CDR3 sequence: CASSPTGGNQPQHF. CDR3 DNA sequence: TGTGCCAGCAGCCCGACAGGGGGCAATCAGCCCCAGCATTTT.

This chain joins TRBV19 and TRBJ1-1, with D possibly matching TRBD1 (5 bases). V dropped 7 bases and J dropped 6 bases, with 15 bases sitting between them. Germline values: CDR1 LNHDA, CDR2 SQIVND (reference sequence). This CDR3 is built from 13 residues. CDR3 coding DNA: TGTGCCAGTACCGTCATAACGGGGGCTGAAGCTTTCTTT. The encoded protein is CASTVITGAEAFF.

This clone was found a few times. The genes are TRBV6-2 or TRBV6-3 and TRBJ1-5, with 8 bases lining up with TRBD1. Trimming at V came to 2 bases and at J to 7 bases, leaving 7 bases not matched to a gene. The CDR3 is 15 amino acids. Germline values: CDR1 MNHEY, CDR2 SVGEGT. In DNA, the CDR3 is TGTGCCAGCAGTTACGTGACAGGGGCGTTGCAGCCCCAGCATTTT. Encoded protein: CASSYVTGALQPQHF.

V gene TRBV5-1 combines with J gene TRBJ2-5, with D possibly being TRBD1 (7 bases). Trimming stripped 5 bases from V and 6 bases from J, with 20 bases between. The CDR3 totals 15 residues. CDR1 SGHRS and CDR2 YFSETQ come from the germline V gene. CDR3 in amino acids: CASSPDAGGSKTQYF. The CDR3 bases are TGCGCCAGCAGTCCTGACGCAGGGGGGTCGAAGACCCAGTACTTC.

This rearrangement joins TRBV6-2 or TRBV6-3 to TRBJ1-5; no clear D. Germline V gives CDR1 MNHEY, CDR2 SVGEGT. V lost 2 bases to trimming and J lost 1 base, with 9 bases between them. The CDR3 is made up of 15 amino acids. This chain's CDR3 is CASSYTVVSNQPQHF. Here the CDR3 DNA reads TGTGCCAGCAGTTACACTGTTGTGAGCAATCAGCCCCAGCATTTT.

The CDR3 DNA sequence: TGTGCCTGGAGAGGGGGGGCCGGCTATGGCTACACCTTC. Its translation: CAWRGGAGYGYTF. The chain uses TRBV30 and TRBJ1-2, with a weak D call TRBD1 (6 bases). The CDR3 spans 13 residues. Between the trimmed V and J ends, which lost 3 bases and 4 bases, there was a span of 12 bases. Looked up from germline, CDR1 is GTSNPN and CDR2 is SVGIG (reference sequence).

The chain couples TRBV7-9 to TRBJ1-1; 8 bases line up with TRBD1. Germline trimming cut 2 bases from V and 8 bases from J; bases unmatched to any gene: 7. The CDR3 is made up of 14 amino acids. The germline gives CDR1 SEHNR, CDR2 FQNEAQ (reference sequence). CDR3 loop: CASSLTTGEGEAFF. DNA of the CDR3: TGTGCCAGCAGCTTAACGACAGGGGAGGGGGAAGCTTTCTTT.

The V gene is TRBV7-6, the J gene TRBJ1-4; D remains ambiguous. In germline, CDR1 is SGHVS, CDR2 FNYEAQ. The V end was cut by 7 bases, the J end by 0 bases, with 9 bases between. This CDR3 has 14 residues. The CDR3 DNA reads as TGTGCCAGCATACGGGTTGCAACTAATGAAAAACTGTTTTTT. Its translation: CASIRVATNEKLFF.

The gene calls are TRBV27 and TRBJ1-2; D is undetermined. CDR3 length: 13 residues. Between the trimmed V and J ends, which lost 8 bases and 2 bases, there was a span of 12 bases. CDR1 is MNHEY and CDR2 is SMNVEV in the germline V gene (reference sequence). The CDR3: CASSRVGNYGYTF. The CDR3, as DNA: TGTGCCAGCTCCCGGGTTGGGAACTATGGCTACACCTTC.

This chain joins TRBV10-3 and TRBJ1-2; D is undetermined. Trimming took off 0 bases at V and 4 bases at J, with 21 bases between the two ends. CDR1 is ENHRY, CDR2 SYGVKD, per germline. The CDR3 is 18 residues long. The CDR3 here is CAISESRTVNLGSYGYTF. The CDR3 bases are TGTGCCATCAGTGAGTCAAGAACGGTGAATCTGGGGAGCTATGGCTACACCTTC.

The rearrangement uses TRBV11-1 and TRBJ2-5; 14 nucleotides line up with TRBD2. Germline CDR1 SGHAT, CDR2 FQDESV (reference sequence). The CDR3 sequence is 16 residues long. The junction had 4 bases not matched to a gene; V was cut back by 2 bases and J by 5 bases. In nucleotides, the CDR3 is TGTGCCAGCAGCTTACAGACTAGCGGGAGGGGGGAGACCCAGTACTTC. It specifies CASSLQTSGRGETQYF.

The chain couples TRBV30 to TRBJ1-1; D call uncertain. The CDR3 is 14 amino acids. The V end was cut by 5 bases, the J end by 5 bases, with 18 bases between. CDR1 and CDR2 from the germline V gene are GTSNPN and SVGIG (reference sequence). Here the CDR3 reads CAWEEWGGGTEAFF. The CDR3 DNA sequence: TGTGCCTGGGAGGAGTGGGGAGGAGGGACTGAAGCTTTCTTT.

This clone has just a few counts. The chain is built from TRBV2 and TRBJ2-3, with 9 positions matching TRBD2. Germline V CDR1 and CDR2: SNHLY, FYNNEI. The CDR3 has 16 residues. With V trimmed by 2 bases and J by 4 bases, 7 bases remained unmatched. CDR3 sequence: CASSERGAGGADTQYF. The CDR3 coding sequence is TGTGCCAGCAGTGAAAGGGGAGCGGGGGGAGCAGATACGCAGTATTTT.

To note about this clone: An end of the junction does not agree with germline; a read error may underlie this. This sequence joins TRBV7-7 and TRBJ2-5; D possibly corresponds to TRBD1 (7 bases). CDR1 is SSHAT and CDR2 is FNYEAQ in the germline V gene (reference sequence). CDR3 length equals 15 residues. The CDR3 is CASSLQGTPRETQYF. In DNA form, the CDR3 reads TGTGCTAGCAGCCTACAGGGGACTCCCCGTGAGACCCAGTACTTC. The variable domain in full, with the rest retrieved from reference TRBV7-7 and TRBJ2-5, is GAGVSQSPRYKVTKRGQDVTLRCDPISSHATLYWYQQALGQGPEFLTYFNYEAQPDKSGLPSDRFSAERPEGSISTLTIQRTEQRDSAMYRCASSLQGTPRETQYFGPGTRLLVL.

This sequence joins TRBV15 and TRBJ1-2, with no clear D. The CDR3 covers 13 residues. Germline values: CDR1 LNHNV, CDR2 YYDKDF (reference sequence). V lost 5 bases, J lost 5 bases, and 12 bases lay in between. DNA for the CDR3: TGTGCCACCAGCCCCATTCGGGTTTATGGCTACACCTTC. It yields the protein CATSPIRVYGYTF. Combining the CDR3 with reference TRBV15 and TRBJ1-2 gives the whole variable domain DAMVIQNPRYQVTQFGKPVTLSCSQTLNHNVMYWYQQKSSQAPKLLFHYYDKDFNNEADTPDNFQSRRPNTSFCFLDIRSPGLGDTAMYLCATSPIRVYGYTFGSGTRLTVV.

The genes are TRBV4-2 and TRBJ1-1, with D possibly being TRBD1 (6 bases). This CDR3 region has 15 residues. The germline V gene encodes CDR1 LGHNA and CDR2 YNFKEQ. Trimming took off 0 bases at V and 1 base at J, with 9 bases between the two ends. DNA for the CDR3: TGTGCCAGCAGCCAAGATACAGGGAAGAACACTGAAGCTTTCTTT. This translates into CASSQDTGKNTEAFF.

This clone was observed a handful of times. The chain uses TRBV19 and TRBJ1-1; no clear D gene. Germline V gives CDR1 LNHDA, CDR2 SQIVND (reference sequence). The CDR3 consists of 13 residues. The V gene lost 3 bases and the J gene lost 5 bases, with 10 bases spanning the gap. In DNA, the CDR3 is TGTGCCAGTAGTATTTCGGGTACGACTGAAGCTTTCTTT. Amino acid sequence: CASSISGTTEAFF.

The rearrangement links TRBV18 to TRBJ1-1; a possible D gene is TRBD1 (5 bases). The CDR3 length is 14 residues. V was clipped by 2 bases and J by 5 bases, with 12 bases between them. CDR1 is KGHSH and CDR2 is LQKENI in the germline V gene. Here the CDR3 reads CASSPFREGTEAFF. The CDR3 nucleotides read TGTGCCAGCTCACCATTCAGGGAGGGGACTGAAGCTTTCTTT.

The chain has TRBV3-1 (or the pseudogene TRBV3-2) and TRBJ1-5; D remains ambiguous. V was shortened by 1 base and J by 3 bases, with 7 bases between the two germline ends. The CDR3 totals 14 residues. In germline, CDR1 is LGHDT, CDR2 YNNKEL (reference sequence). The CDR3 sequence: CASSQGRLNQPQHF. The CDR3 coding sequence is TGTGCCAGCAGCCAAGGGAGGCTCAATCAGCCCCAGCATTTT.

The chain recombines TRBV9 with TRBJ1-1; a weak D match, TRBD1 (5 bases). Trimming shortened V by 4 bases and J by 2 bases, and 12 bases separated the two germline ends. The CDR3 totals 14 residues. Per germline, CDR1 SGDLS and CDR2 YYNGEE. The CDR3 is CASSPRTLNTEAFF. As DNA, the CDR3 is TGTGCCAGCAGCCCCCGGACACTTAACACTGAAGCTTTCTTT.

The gene calls are TRBV4-3 and TRBJ1-4; no clear D gene. This CDR3 region has 15 residues. Between the trimmed V and J ends, which lost 3 bases and 4 bases, there was a span of 12 bases. Germline lookup yields CDR1 LGHNA and CDR2 YSLEER. CDR3 sequence: CASSQRAPINEKLFF. The DNA of the CDR3 is TGCGCCAGCAGCCAGAGGGCTCCAATTAATGAAAAACTGTTTTTT.